The following is a T cell receptor (beta chain) sequence with its context. There are many counts of this clone. Which antigen it targets is not known. Gene names and germline sequences here are the mouse ones. The read ends 4 residues early relative to the CDR3; the germline J gene fills the gap. The CDR3 spans 14 residues, from the cysteine through the phenylalanine. Part of the CDR3 DNA is given, 30 bases translated from base 1. The germline V gene yields SGHDT for CDR1 and FRDEAV for CDR2. At the junction V is shortened by 4 bases and J by 0 bases, with 11 bases in between. This sample is part of a study of CD8+ T cells in alopecia areata (dated by TCRdb to 2016 to 2019). In terms of the full investigation: Skin from C3H/HeJ donors with spontaneous alopecia (roughly 6-12 months old) was grafted onto female C3H/HeJ recipients that were roughly 7-11 weeks old. RNA came from the PAXgene miRNA kit for fixed scalp, the miRNeasy kit for PBMCs, and the RNeasy kit for mouse skin. Clonality in the scalp was compared among normal scalp (n=4), patchy alopecia areata scalp (n=8), and alopecia totalis/universalis scalp (n=8). On the human side, TCRbeta sequencing was run on scalp tissue and on sorted CD4+ and CD8+ peripheral blood T cells from healthy controls and from alopecia areata patients with either patchy or totalis/universalis disease. In both human patients and the C3H/HeJ mouse model, the study applied high-throughput TCRbeta sequencing to look at T cell clonal expansion in alopecia areata. TCRbeta CDR3 regions were amplified by immunoSEQ multiplex PCR with 35 Vbeta forward and 13 Jbeta reverse primers.

On the study overall, not on this receptor specifically: Shared TCR sequences between patients were less evident than in mice, which may be partly attributable to HLA diversity in the patient population. Unlike mouse skin, where gammadelta T cells dominate, normal human skin contains resident alphabeta T cells that get sequenced too, which complicates analysis of the scalp TCR repertoire. Compared with normal scalp, lesional scalp, particularly in alopecia totalis/universalis, had higher clonality and more expanded CD8+ clones, which suggests antigenic drive.

Receptor libraries were prepared by the immunoSEQ multiplex PCR assay. To provide template for TCR sequencing, every sample had RNA extracted and reverse transcribed into cDNA. First-strand cDNA was synthesized using SuperScript III with a 2:1 mix of oligo-dT and random hexamers. A synthetic immune receptor repertoire was used to measure amplification bias, and any remaining bias was corrected computationally. Libraries were sequenced on Illumina HiSeq using 60 bp reads that covered the CDR3 and were read from J toward V. Per the source publication's procedure: Raw reads were preprocessed for error removal, and CDR3 was defined according to IMGT conventions as running from the conserved cysteine to phenylalanine. Clonality was calculated as 1 minus Shannon entropy normalized by log2 of the number of productive unique TCRs. CD4 or CD8 identity of scalp clones was inferred by cross-referencing scalp TCRbeta sequences with sorted blood CD4 and CD8 repertoires. The source is immuneACCESS, and TCRdb retained only in-frame sequences with V and J called. Part of the clones is not carried over; for the studies checked, unresolved V genes explain less than half of this, and the remainder is unexplained. V, J and clone size reflect that table, while D and trimming were determined from the DNA. The data for this sample show roughly 1,800 clones, each detected more than once. Roughly 52% of the sample belongs to the ten largest clones.

The receptor was derived from a C3H/HeJ mouse with alopecia areata. The strain carries MHC haplotype H2-k. Source material: lesional skin. The sequence is built from TRBV14 and TRBJ2-7; 6 matching bases give a weak D call of TRBD1. The DNA read from the CDR3 is TGTGCCAGCAGTATCTTACAGGGCTCCTAT. Its translation is CASSILQGSY. The whole CDR3 sequence reads CASSILQGSYEQYF.